A selection of T cell receptor beta chains follows, all from one sample in a study of OX40 agonist ivuxolimab in advanced cancers. Method: immunoSEQ multiplex PCR; TCRdb's copy keeps in-frame clones and lacks some. The sample includes over 100,000 clones, 80% to 90% of them seen just once. The sample consisted of CD4+ or CD8+ T cells sorted from blood, taken in a trial of the OX40 agonist ivuxolimab. Receptors originate from an adult with an advanced solid tumor such as melanoma, head and neck, liver or kidney cancer. CDR3s leave out the opening cysteine and the closing phenylalanine or tryptophan.

ASSFDRGDGYT	TRBV5-4	TRBJ1-2
ASSSGQGPDTQY	TRBV28	TRBJ2-3
ASSLISQRNEKLF	TRBV5-5	TRBJ1-4
ASSVAWTPYEQY	TRBV9	TRBJ2-7
ASRTGTANYGYT	TRBV6-5	TRBJ1-2
ASSLEADTQY	TRBV5-1	TRBJ2-3
ASSLDRGKNYGYT	TRBV28	TRBJ1-2
ASSPREFSTEAF	TRBV4-1	TRBJ1-1
ASKRTENTEAF	TRBV19	TRBJ1-1
ASSPVTGSTETQY	TRBV18	TRBJ2-5
ASSLNGGQETQY	TRBV7-3	TRBJ2-5
ASSKIGCRWKGGNEQF	TRBV21-1	TRBJ2-1
ASSIGPKRSANYGYT	TRBV19	TRBJ1-2
ASSLVVAGRY	TRBV5-8	TRBJ2-3
ASSFGGLYNEQF	TRBV28	TRBJ2-1
ASSSGGGQPQH	TRBV7-9	TRBJ1-5
ASSLMGYGYT	TRBV7-2	TRBJ1-2
ASSSLTTGGANVLT	TRBV7-9	TRBJ2-6
ASSLDRDQPQH	TRBV7-8	TRBJ1-5
ASSATGASPLH	TRBV9	TRBJ1-6
ASSQEPGQNYEQY	TRBV4-3	TRBJ2-7
SAGGTDYT	TRBV29-1	TRBJ1-2
ASSPTTNTDTQY	TRBV18	TRBJ2-3
ASSRRGTDTQY	TRBV6-5	TRBJ2-3
ASSNPSGGAWSEQF	TRBV5-1	TRBJ2-1
ASSTRDRHGYT	TRBV6-5	TRBJ1-2